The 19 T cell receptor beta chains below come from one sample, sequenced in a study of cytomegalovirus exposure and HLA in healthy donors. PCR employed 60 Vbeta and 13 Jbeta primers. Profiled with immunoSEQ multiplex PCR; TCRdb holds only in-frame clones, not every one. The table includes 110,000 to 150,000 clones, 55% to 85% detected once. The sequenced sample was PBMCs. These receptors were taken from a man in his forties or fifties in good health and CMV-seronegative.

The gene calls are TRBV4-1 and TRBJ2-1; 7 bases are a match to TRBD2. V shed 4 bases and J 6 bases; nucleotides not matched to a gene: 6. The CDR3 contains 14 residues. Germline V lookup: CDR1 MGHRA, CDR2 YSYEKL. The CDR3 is CASSLGLVFNEQFF. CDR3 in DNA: TGCGCCAGCAGCCTAGGACTAGTCTTCAATGAGCAGTTCTTC.

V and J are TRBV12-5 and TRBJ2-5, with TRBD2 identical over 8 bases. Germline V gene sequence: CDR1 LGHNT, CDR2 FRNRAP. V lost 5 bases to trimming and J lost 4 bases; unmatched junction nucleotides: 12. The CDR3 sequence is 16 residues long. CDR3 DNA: TGTGCTAGTGGTAGACCCCCCTTGGCGGGGGGAGAGACCCAGTACTTC. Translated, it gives CASGRPPLAGGETQYF.

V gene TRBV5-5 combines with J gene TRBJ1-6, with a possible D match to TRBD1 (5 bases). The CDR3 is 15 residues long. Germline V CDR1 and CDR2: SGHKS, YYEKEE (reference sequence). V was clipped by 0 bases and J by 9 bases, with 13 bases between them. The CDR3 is CASSLAQALRSPLHF. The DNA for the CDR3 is TGTGCCAGCAGCTTGGCACAGGCTCTACGTTCACCCCTCCACTTT.

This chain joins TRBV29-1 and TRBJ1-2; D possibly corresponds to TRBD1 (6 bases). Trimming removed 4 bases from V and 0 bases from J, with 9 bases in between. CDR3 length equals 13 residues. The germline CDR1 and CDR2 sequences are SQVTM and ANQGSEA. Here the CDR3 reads CSVADSSNYGYTF. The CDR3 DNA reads TGCAGCGTTGCGGACAGTTCTAACTATGGCTACACCTTC.

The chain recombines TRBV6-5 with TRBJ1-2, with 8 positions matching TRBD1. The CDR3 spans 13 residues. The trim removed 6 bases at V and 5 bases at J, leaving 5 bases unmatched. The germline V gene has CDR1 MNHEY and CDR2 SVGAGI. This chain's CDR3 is CASRMTGVYGYTF. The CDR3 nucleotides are TGTGCCAGCAGAATGACAGGGGTGTATGGCTACACCTTC.

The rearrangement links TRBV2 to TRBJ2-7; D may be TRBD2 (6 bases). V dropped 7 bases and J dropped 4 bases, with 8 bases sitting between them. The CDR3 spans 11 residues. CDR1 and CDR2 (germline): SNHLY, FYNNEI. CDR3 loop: CASTGTYEQYF. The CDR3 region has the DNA TGTGCCAGCACTGGGACTTACGAGCAGTACTTC.

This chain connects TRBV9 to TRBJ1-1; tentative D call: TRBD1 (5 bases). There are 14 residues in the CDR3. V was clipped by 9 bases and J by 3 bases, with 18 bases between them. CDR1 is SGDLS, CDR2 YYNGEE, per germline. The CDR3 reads CATSRGIGDTEAFF. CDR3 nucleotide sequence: TGTGCCACCTCACGGGGGATCGGGGACACTGAAGCTTTCTTT.

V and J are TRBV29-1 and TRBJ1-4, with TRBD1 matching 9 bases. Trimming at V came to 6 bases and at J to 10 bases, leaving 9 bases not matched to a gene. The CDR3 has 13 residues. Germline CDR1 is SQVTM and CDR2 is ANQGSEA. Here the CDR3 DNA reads TGCAGCGTCGATACAGGGGGCGTTGGAAAACTGTTTTTT. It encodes CSVDTGGVGKLFF.

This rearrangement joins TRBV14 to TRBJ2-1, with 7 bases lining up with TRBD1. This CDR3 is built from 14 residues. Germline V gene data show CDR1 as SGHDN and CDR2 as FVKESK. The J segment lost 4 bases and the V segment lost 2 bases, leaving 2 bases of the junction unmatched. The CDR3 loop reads CASSQPGGYNEQFF. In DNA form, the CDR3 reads TGTGCCAGCAGCCAACCAGGGGGTTACAATGAGCAGTTCTTC.

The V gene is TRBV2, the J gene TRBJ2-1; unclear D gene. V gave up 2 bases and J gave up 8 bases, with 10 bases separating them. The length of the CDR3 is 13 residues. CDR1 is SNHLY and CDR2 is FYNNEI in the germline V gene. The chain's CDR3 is CASSEFSTHEQFF. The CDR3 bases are TGTGCCAGCAGTGAATTCTCTACGCATGAGCAGTTCTTC.

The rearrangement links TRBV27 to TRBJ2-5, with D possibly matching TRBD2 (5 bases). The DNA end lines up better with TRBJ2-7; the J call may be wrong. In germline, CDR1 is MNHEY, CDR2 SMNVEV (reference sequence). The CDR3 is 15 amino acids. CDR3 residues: CASSLVWSGNYEQYF. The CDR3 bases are TGTGCCAGCAGTTTAGTCTGGAGCGGAAACTACGAGCAGTACTTC.

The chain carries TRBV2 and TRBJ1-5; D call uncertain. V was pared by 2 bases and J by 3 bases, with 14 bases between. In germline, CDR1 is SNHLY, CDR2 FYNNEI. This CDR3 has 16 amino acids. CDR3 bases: TGTGCCAGCAGTGAATCCCACAGCCTTTACAATCAGCCCCAGCATTTT. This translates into CASSESHSLYNQPQHF.

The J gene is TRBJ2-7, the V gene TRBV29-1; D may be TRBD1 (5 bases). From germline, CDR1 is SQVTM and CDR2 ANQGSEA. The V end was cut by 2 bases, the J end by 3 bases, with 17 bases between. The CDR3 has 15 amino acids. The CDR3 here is CSVELGAGSYYEQYF. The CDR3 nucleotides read TGCAGCGTTGAACTAGGGGCAGGGTCGTACTACGAGCAGTACTTC.

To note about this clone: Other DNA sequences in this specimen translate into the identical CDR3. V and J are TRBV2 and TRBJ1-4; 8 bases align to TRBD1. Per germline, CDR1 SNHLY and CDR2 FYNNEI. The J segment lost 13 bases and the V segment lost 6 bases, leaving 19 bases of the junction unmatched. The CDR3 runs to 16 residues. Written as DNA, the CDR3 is TGTGCCAGCAGGGGAATCCTATTGACAGGGGCAGGGTTACTGTTTTTT. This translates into CASRGILLTGAGLLFF.

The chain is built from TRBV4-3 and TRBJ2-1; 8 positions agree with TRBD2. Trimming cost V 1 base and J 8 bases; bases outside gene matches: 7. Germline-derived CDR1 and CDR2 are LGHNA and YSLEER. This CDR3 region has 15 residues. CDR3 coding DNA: TGCGCCAGCAGCCAAGCCCCGGGAGGGCCCCATGAGCAGTTCTTC. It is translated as CASSQAPGGPHEQFF.

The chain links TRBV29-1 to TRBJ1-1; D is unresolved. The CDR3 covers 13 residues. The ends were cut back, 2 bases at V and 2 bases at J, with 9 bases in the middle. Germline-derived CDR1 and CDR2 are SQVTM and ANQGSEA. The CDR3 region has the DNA TGCAGCGTTGAACAGGCACCCAACACTGAAGCTTTCTTT. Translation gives CSVEQAPNTEAFF.

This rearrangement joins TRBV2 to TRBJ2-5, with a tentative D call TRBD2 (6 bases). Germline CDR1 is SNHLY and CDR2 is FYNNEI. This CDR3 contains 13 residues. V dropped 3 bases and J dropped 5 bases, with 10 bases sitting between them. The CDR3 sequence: CASSDFRGETQYF. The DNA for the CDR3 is TGTGCCAGCAGTGATTTCCGGGGGGAGACCCAGTACTTC.

The CDR3 sequence: CASSWGLAGAKETQYF. CDR3 DNA: TGTGCCAGCAGCTGGGGACTAGCGGGGGCAAAGGAGACCCAGTACTTC. V gene TRBV5-4 combines with J gene TRBJ2-5, with TRBD2 matching 14 bases. The CDR3 consists of 16 residues. Germline values: CDR1 SGHNT, CDR2 YYREEE (reference sequence). J gave up 5 bases and V 3 bases, and 6 bases lay outside the gene matches. The whole variable domain, remainder taken from reference TRBV5-4 and TRBJ2-5, is ETGVTQSPTHLIKTRGQQVTLRCSSQSGHNTVSWYQQALGQGPQFIFQYYREEENGRGNFPPRFSGLQFPNYSSELNVNALELDDSALYLCASSWGLAGAKETQYFGPGTRLLVL.

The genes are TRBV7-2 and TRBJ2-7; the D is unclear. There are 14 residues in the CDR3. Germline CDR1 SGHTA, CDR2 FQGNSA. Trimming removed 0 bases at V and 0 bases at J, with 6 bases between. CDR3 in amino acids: CASSLAAGSYEQYF. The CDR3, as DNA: TGTGCCAGCAGCTTAGCCGCAGGCTCCTACGAGCAGTACTTC.